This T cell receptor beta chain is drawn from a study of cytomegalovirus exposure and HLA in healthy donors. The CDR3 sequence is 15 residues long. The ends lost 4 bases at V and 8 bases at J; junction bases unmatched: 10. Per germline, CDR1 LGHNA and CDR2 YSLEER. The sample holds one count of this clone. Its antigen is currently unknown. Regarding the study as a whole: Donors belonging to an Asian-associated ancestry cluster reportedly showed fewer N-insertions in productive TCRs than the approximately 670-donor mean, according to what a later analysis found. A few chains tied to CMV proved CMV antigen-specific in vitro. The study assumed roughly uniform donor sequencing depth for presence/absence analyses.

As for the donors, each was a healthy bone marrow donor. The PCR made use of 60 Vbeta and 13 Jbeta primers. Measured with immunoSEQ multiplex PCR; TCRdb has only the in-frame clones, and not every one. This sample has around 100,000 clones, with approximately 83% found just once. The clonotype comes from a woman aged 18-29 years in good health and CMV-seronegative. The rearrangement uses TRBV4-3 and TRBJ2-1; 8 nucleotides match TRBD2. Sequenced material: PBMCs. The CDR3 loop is CASSPTGLAVDEQFF. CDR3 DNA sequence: TGCGCCAGCAGCCCTACAGGACTAGCAGTCGATGAGCAGTTCTTC.